These T cell receptor beta chains were read from a single sample in a study of blood T cell repertoires in COVID-19. Produced via immunoSEQ multiplex PCR; TCRdb's table is partial and in-frame only. This table has roughly 260,000 clones, about nine tenths appearing once. Specimen: PBMCs or T cells enriched from blood (not recorded which). The receptors derive from a woman aged 18 to 35 who had recovered from COVID-19. CDR3s include the opening cysteine and the closing phenylalanine or tryptophan. Each record gives: V gene, CDR3 protein.

TRBV12-3/TRBV12-4 | CASSLAGDTEAFF
TRBV27 | CASSRGTSGAYNEQFF
TRBV19 | CASSNRAQGSNQPQHF
TRBV18 | CASSLYREPSSGNTIYF
TRBV24-1 | CATSAAGTGEAFF
TRBV18 | CASSEGTGGSYEQYF
TRBV9 | CASSVGAGGTDTQYF
TRBV5-1 | CASSLPRSSYNEQFF
TRBV6-1 | CASSEVSTPGEQYF
TRBV11-2 | CASSPWGGALQAFF